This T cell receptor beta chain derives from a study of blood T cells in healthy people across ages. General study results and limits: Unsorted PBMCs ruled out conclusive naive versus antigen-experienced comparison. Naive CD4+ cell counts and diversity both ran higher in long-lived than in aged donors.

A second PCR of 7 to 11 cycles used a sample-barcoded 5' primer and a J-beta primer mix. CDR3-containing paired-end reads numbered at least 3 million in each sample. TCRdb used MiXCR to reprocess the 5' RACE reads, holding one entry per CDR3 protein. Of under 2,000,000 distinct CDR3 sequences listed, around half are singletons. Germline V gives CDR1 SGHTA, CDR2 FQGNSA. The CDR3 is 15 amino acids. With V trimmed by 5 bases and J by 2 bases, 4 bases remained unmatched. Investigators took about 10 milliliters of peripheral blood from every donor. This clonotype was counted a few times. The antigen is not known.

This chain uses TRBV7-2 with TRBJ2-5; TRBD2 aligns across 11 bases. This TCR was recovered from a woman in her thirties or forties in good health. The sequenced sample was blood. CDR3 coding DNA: TGTGCCAGCAGCCCGACTAGCGGGGTACAAGAGACCCAGTACTTC. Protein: CASSPTSGVQETQYF.